The source of this T cell receptor beta chain is a study of cytomegalovirus exposure and HLA in healthy donors. Germline CDR1 reads WNHNN; CDR2 reads SYGVQD (reference sequence). This CDR3 region has 13 residues. V lost 4 bases and J lost 6, with 9 bases in between. As for this clone: The sample holds other DNA sequences that translate to the same CDR3.

PCR employed 60 Vbeta and 13 Jbeta primers. TCRdb keeps only in-frame clones here, not all; method: immunoSEQ multiplex PCR. The sample contains 160,000 or so clones, 70% to 85% of which appear only once. V gene TRBV10-1 combines with J gene TRBJ1-4; the D is unclear. The sequenced material came from PBMCs. The origin of this receptor is a man in his fifties or sixties in good health and CMV-seropositive. The CDR3: CASSVRRDEKLFF. The DNA of the CDR3 is TGCGCCAGCAGTGTACGGAGAGATGAAAAACTGTTTTTT.